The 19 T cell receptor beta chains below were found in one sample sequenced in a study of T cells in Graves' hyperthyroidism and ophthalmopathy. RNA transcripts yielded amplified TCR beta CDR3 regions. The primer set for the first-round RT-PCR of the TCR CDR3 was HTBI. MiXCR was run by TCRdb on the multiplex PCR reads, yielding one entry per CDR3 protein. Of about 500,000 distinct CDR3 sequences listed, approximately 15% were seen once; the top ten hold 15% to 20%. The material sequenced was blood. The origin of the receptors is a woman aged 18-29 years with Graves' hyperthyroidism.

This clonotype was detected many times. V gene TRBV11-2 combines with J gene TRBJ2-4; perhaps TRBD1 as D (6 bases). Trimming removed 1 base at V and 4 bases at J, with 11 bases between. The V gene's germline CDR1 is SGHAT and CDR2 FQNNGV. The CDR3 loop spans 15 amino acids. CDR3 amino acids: CASSLGRTVKNIQYF. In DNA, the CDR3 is TGTGCCAGCAGCTTAGGACGGACAGTGAAAAACATTCAGTACTTC.

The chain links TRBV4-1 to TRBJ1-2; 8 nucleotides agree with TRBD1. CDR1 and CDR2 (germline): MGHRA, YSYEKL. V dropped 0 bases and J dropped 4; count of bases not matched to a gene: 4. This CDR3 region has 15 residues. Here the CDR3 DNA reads TGCGCCAGCAGCCAAGATCCCGGGACAGGCTATGGCTACACCTTC. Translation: CASSQDPGTGYGYTF.

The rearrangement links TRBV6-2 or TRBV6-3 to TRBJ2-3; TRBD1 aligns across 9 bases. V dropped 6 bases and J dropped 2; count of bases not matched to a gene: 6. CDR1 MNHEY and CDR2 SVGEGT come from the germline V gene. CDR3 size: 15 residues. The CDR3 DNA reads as TGTGCCAGCAGAACCGGGACAGGGTACACAGATACGCAGTATTTT. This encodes CASRTGTGYTDTQYF.

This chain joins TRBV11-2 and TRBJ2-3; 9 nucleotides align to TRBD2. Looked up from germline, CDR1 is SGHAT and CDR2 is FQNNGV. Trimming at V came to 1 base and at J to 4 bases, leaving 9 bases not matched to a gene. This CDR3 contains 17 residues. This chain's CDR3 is CASSLVRGGGRADTQYF. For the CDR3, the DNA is TGTGCCAGCAGCTTAGTCAGGGGTGGCGGGAGGGCAGATACGCAGTATTTT. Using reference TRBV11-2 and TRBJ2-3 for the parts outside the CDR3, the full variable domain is EAGVAQSPRYKIIEKRQSVAFWCNPISGHATLYWYQQILGQGPKLLIQFQNNGVVDDSQLPKDRFSAERLKGVDSTLKIQPAKLEDSAVYLCASSLVRGGGRADTQYFGPGTRLTVL.

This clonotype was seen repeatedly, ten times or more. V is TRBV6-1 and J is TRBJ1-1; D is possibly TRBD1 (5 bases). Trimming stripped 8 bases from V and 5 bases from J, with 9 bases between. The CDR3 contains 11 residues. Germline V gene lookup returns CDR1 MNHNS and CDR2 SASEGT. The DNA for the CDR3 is TGTGCCAGCGTTAAGGGGACTGAAGCTTTCTTT. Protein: CASVKGTEAFF.

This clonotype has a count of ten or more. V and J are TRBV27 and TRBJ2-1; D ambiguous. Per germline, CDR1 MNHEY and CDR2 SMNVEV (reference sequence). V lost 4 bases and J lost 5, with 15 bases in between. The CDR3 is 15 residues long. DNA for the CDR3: TGTGCCAGCAGTTATGCGACAAAGGCTAACAATGAGCAGTTCTTC. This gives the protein CASSYATKANNEQFF.

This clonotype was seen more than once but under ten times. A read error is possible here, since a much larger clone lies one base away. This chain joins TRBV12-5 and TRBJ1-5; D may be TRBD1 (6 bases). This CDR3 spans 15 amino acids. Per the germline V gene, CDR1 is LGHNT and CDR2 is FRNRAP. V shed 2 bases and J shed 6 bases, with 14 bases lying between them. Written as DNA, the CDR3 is TGTGCTAGTGGTTTGTCTACAGGGAGAGTTCAGCCCCAGCATTTT. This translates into CASGLSTGRVQPQHF.

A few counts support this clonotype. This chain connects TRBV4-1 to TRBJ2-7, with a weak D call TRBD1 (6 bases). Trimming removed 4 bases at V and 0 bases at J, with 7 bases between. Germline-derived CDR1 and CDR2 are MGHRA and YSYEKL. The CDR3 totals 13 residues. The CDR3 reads CASSRTVSYEQYF. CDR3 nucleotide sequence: TGCGCCAGCAGCCGGACAGTCTCCTACGAGCAGTACTTC.

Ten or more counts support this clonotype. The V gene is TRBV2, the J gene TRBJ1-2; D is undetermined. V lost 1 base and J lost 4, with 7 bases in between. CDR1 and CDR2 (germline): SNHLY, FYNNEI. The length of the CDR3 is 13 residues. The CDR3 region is CASSEVEGYGYTF. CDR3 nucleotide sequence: TGTGCCAGCAGTGAAGTAGAGGGCTATGGCTACACCTTC.

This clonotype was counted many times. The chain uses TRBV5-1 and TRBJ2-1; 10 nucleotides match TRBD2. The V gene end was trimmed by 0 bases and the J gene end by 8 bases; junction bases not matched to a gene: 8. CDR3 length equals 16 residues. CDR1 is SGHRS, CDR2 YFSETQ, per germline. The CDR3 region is CASSLAGLAGVDEQFF. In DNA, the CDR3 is TGCGCCAGCAGCTTGGCCGGGCTAGCGGGAGTCGATGAGCAGTTCTTC.

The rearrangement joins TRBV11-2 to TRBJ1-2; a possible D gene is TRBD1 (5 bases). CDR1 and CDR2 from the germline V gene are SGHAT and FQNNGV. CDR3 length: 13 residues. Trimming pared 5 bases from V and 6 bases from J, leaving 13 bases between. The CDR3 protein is CASSRAGLDGYTF. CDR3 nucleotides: TGTGCCAGCAGCCGTGCAGGGCTTGATGGCTACACCTTC.

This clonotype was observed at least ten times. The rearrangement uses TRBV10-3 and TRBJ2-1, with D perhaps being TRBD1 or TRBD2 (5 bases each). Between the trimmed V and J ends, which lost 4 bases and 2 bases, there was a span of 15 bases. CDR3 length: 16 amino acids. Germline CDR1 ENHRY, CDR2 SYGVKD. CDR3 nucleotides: TGTGCCATCAGTGGAGGACTGGAGACAGCCTACAATGAGCAGTTCTTC. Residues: CAISGGLETAYNEQFF.

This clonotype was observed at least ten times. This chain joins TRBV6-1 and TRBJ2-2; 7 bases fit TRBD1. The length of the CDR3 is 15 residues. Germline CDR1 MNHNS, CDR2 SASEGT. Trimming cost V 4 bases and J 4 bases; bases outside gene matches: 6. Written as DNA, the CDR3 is TGTGCCAGCAGTGCCCCAACAGGGGCCACCGGGGAGCTGTTTTTT. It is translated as CASSAPTGATGELFF.

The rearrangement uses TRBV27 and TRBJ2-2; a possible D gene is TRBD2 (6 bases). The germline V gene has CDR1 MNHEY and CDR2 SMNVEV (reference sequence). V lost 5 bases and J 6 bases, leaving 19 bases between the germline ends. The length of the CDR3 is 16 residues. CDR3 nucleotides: TGTGCCAGCAGTCTTATCACAGGATGGGGGGCCGGGGAGCTGTTTTTT. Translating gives CASSLITGWGAGELFF.

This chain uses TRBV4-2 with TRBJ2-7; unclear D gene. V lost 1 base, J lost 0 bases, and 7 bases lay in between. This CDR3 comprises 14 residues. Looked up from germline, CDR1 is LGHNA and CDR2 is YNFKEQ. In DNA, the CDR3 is TGTGCCAGCAGCCAAGTCAGCAGCTCCTACGAGCAGTACTTC. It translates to CASSQVSSSYEQYF.

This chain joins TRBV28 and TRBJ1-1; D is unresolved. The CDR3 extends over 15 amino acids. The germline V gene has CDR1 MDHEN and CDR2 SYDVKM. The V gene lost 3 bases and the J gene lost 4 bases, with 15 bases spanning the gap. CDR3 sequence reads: CASSFYPRGGTEAFF. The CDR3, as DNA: TGTGCCAGCAGTTTTTACCCCCGAGGTGGCACTGAAGCTTTCTTT.

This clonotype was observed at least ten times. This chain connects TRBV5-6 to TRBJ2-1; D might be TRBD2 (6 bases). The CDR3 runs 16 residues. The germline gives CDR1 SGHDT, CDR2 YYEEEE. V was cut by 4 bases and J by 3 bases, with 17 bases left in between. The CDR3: CASSLRLDGYYNEQFF. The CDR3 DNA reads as TGTGCCAGCAGCCTCCGACTAGACGGTTACTACAATGAGCAGTTCTTC.

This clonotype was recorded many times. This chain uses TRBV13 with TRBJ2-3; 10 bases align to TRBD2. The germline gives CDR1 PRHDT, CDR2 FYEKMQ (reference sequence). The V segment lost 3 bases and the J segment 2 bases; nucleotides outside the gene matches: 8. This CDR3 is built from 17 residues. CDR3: CASSFLSLAGNTDTQYF. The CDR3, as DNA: TGTGCCAGCAGCTTCCTCTCACTAGCGGGGAACACAGATACGCAGTATTTT.

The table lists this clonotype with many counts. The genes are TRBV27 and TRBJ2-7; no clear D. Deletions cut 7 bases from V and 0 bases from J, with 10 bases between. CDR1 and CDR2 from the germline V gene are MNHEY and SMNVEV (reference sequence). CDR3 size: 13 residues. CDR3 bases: TGTGCCAGCAAGGCCAGGAGCTCCTACGAGCAGTACGTC. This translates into CASKARSSYEQYV.